The rows below give T cell receptor beta chains drawn from one sample of a study of T cell responses to AZD1222 COVID-19 vaccine. Sequenced by immunoSEQ multiplex PCR; TCRdb stores in-frame clones only, minus some. Counted here are about 120,000 clones, just over 90% occurring once; the ten biggest clones make up less than 6%. The input for sequencing was peripheral blood, taken 28 days after the second AZD1222 dose. The source of these receptors is an adult who received the AZD1222 COVID-19 vaccine. Each CDR3 is given with its conserved first and last residue. Each record gives: CDR3 length, V gene, CDR3 protein.

CDR3 length: 14; V gene: TRBV9; CDR3 protein: CASSHGTVDSPLHF
CDR3 length: 15; V gene: TRBV5-4; CDR3 protein: CASSLAGGVGNTIYF
CDR3 length: 13; V gene: TRBV6-5; CDR3 protein: CASSYTGARGYTF
CDR3 length: 13; V gene: TRBV6-5; CDR3 protein: CASRRTGDTEAFF
CDR3 length: 15; V gene: TRBV3-1/TRBV3-2; CDR3 protein: CASSQGTGMNTEAFF
CDR3 length: 13; V gene: TRBV19; CDR3 protein: CASSGRQRAEAFF
CDR3 length: 17; V gene: TRBV10-3; CDR3 protein: CAISESIGRTQSYEQYF
CDR3 length: 11; V gene: TRBV3-1/TRBV3-2; CDR3 protein: CASSRGETQYF
CDR3 length: 11; V gene: TRBV20-1; CDR3 protein: CSAIDNTEAFF
CDR3 length: 15; V gene: TRBV3-1/TRBV3-2; CDR3 protein: CASSGGTGASYEQYF
CDR3 length: 20; V gene: TRBV13; CDR3 protein: CASSLGGTGVREYGNNEQFF
CDR3 length: 13; V gene: TRBV12-3/TRBV12-4; CDR3 protein: CASSSTVLYGYTF
CDR3 length: 14; V gene: TRBV6-5; CDR3 protein: CASSYSEVDYGYTF
CDR3 length: 14; V gene: TRBV3-1/TRBV3-2; CDR3 protein: CASSPQWDRTEQYF
CDR3 length: 13; V gene: TRBV14; CDR3 protein: CASRLQGGETQYF
CDR3 length: 15; V gene: TRBV5-1; CDR3 protein: CASSLGRANTGELFF
CDR3 length: 14; V gene: TRBV7-9; CDR3 protein: CASSLHRESYEQYF
CDR3 length: 14; V gene: TRBV30; CDR3 protein: CAWIRFRMNTEAFF
CDR3 length: 12; V gene: TRBV18; CDR3 protein: CASSQGNTEAFF
CDR3 length: 15; V gene: TRBV6-5; CDR3 protein: CASRGPGQGNTEAFF
CDR3 length: 14; V gene: TRBV6-1; CDR3 protein: CASSKAAWSVPQHF
CDR3 length: 13; V gene: TRBV7-2; CDR3 protein: CASKTWDNSPLHF
CDR3 length: 10; V gene: TRBV20-1; CDR3 protein: CSAIRDGYTF
CDR3 length: 15; V gene: TRBV3-1/TRBV3-2; CDR3 protein: CASSPPSAGIEKLFF
CDR3 length: 14; V gene: TRBV29-1; CDR3 protein: CSVEVQGKAGELFF
CDR3 length: 14; V gene: TRBV9; CDR3 protein: CASSVTGTPLGAFF
CDR3 length: 14; V gene: TRBV30; CDR3 protein: CAWGGDYSNQPQHF
CDR3 length: 16; V gene: TRBV7-6; CDR3 protein: CASSLARTGGDYEQYF
CDR3 length: 17; V gene: TRBV19; CDR3 protein: CASSISLTGQGEGGYTF
CDR3 length: 12; V gene: TRBV27; CDR3 protein: CASSRVTGELFF
CDR3 length: 16; V gene: TRBV14; CDR3 protein: CASSRTSGGRGETQYF
CDR3 length: 16; V gene: TRBV27; CDR3 protein: CASSHPSGRAPDTQYF
CDR3 length: 12; V gene: TRBV6-1; CDR3 protein: CASSEAWDLYYF
CDR3 length: 13; V gene: TRBV7-9; CDR3 protein: CASSPGTDGGYTF
CDR3 length: 16; V gene: TRBV5-6; CDR3 protein: CASSLDRVYSGNTIYF
CDR3 length: 14; V gene: TRBV12-5; CDR3 protein: CASGFQGAREGYTF
CDR3 length: 16; V gene: TRBV5-8; CDR3 protein: CASSTGPKAVYQPQHF
CDR3 length: 18; V gene: TRBV18; CDR3 protein: CASSPPSRSASGIYEQYF
CDR3 length: 14; V gene: TRBV6-1; CDR3 protein: CASSASGTGGAAFF
CDR3 length: 14; V gene: TRBV5-1; CDR3 protein: CASGTGTITGELFF
CDR3 length: 15; V gene: TRBV5-1; CDR3 protein: CASSSLRGVNTEAFF
CDR3 length: 14; V gene: TRBV2; CDR3 protein: CAGHRGVMNTEAFF
CDR3 length: 15; V gene: TRBV9; CDR3 protein: CASSVGSTGFQPQHF
CDR3 length: 17; V gene: TRBV7-8; CDR3 protein: CASSSRPGQIFLSPLHF
CDR3 length: 15; V gene: TRBV2; CDR3 protein: CASSQQSNSNQPQHF
CDR3 length: 13; V gene: TRBV7-9; CDR3 protein: CASSPSTGYGYTF
CDR3 length: 17; V gene: TRBV6-2/TRBV6-3; CDR3 protein: CASRPRTGGINTGELFF
CDR3 length: 15; V gene: TRBV9; CDR3 protein: CASSVATTMNTEAFF
CDR3 length: 15; V gene: TRBV18; CDR3 protein: CASSRSAGEGNEQFF
CDR3 length: 15; V gene: TRBV7-8; CDR3 protein: CASSPGLQATYEQYF
CDR3 length: 16; V gene: TRBV19; CDR3 protein: CASSIAAAGAKNIQYF
CDR3 length: 14; V gene: TRBV9; CDR3 protein: CASSPGTGYTEAFF
CDR3 length: 17; V gene: TRBV18; CDR3 protein: CASSPLGGATVGDTQYF
CDR3 length: 15; V gene: TRBV7-9; CDR3 protein: CASSLAGRTGNTIYF